This T cell receptor (beta chain) stems from a study of cytomegalovirus exposure and HLA in healthy donors (dated by TCRdb to about 2017). Broadly, across the study: According to an earlier analysis of several hundred of the donors, about 190 million T cells yielded approximately 120 million unique TCR beta sequences and 250 to 350 Gb of sequence data. A later genetic analysis took genome-wide SNP genotypes for about 65% of the 666 donors and used that subset as a discovery cohort. Roughly 300 gigabases of sequencing data and approximately 80 million unique TCR sequences were included in an early release covering about 700 HLA-typed donors. The study aimed to test whether signatures of past pathogen exposure could be identified by cataloging public T cell receptors. All discovery cohort repertoires had been generated using a single sequencing platform. In a later analysis, previously published TCR beta repertoires from several hundred donors were re-analyzed and high-resolution HLA genotyping was added so that TCR occurrence patterns could be studied. The T cell repertoires of around 730 subjects were profiled by immunosequencing and related to cytomegalovirus serostatus. The number of donors typed differed by locus, with 629-630 for A, B, C, DRB1 and DQB1, 522 for DQA1, approximately 570 for DPA1, and some 440 for DPB1. On average, roughly 250,000 unique TCR beta nucleotide sequences were sequenced per donor among fewer than 500 genotyped donors of the cohort, with roughly a sixth of those sequences being non-productive. Besides the first cohort of around 700 subjects, a separate validation cohort made up of 120 different subjects was used. Rather than using new phenotypic data, the later analysis identified candidate immune exposures from TCR beta sequences and from how often those sequences occurred across donors. Of the 398 genotyped donors, 81% were placed in the genetic ancestry cluster associated with self-reported Caucasian donors. A few DR-DQ haplotypes were treated as single units for association and clustering because of strong linkage in the cohort. Class I and class II HLA loci were covered by the typing at four-digit resolution. High-throughput TCR immunosequencing, statistical association of individual TCRs with disease status, and machine learning were combined to predict cytomegalovirus infection status. To decide whether each TCR beta V gene segment behaved as functional or pseudogenic, an earlier analysis of 587 of the donors relied on high-throughput TCR beta sequencing. Donor age, sex, ethnicity and CMV serostatus were compiled together with the repertoire data.

Overall results and qualifications from the work: The authors suggested that the approach could potentially be generalized to other disease states and immunological phenotypes. Only TCR beta chains were sequenced in this cohort, and the absence of alpha or paired-chain data limited detectable features. Most TCR sequences were observed very rarely across donors, whereas some public TCRs were present in many individuals. In the study, some 180 TCR beta chains were listed as associated with cytomegalovirus. Several of the top co-occurrence clusters appeared to be linked to parvovirus B19, influenza, CMV and Epstein-Barr virus, according to a later analysis. Cytomegalovirus status was reported to be diagnosed by the classifier with high specificity and sensitivity in both the original and validation cohorts. A cluster of highly shared sequence variants was judged likely to be a technical artifact of the sequencing pipeline. In a later analysis, the rate of TCR association differed among HLA loci, with DRB1 alleles having the most associated TCRs and HLA-C alleles having the fewest. Presence/absence analyses assumed roughly uniform sequencing depth across donors, an assumption that may not hold. In vitro tests confirmed that a few of the cytomegalovirus-associated TCR beta chains recognize cytomegalovirus antigens. Most CMV-associated TCR beta chains appeared to be HLA-restricted in a later analysis, and the HLA associations seemed to be driven largely by CMV exposure. An association between a missense DCLRE1C variant and V-gene and J-gene trimming of TCR beta chains was found in a later genetic analysis and replicated in an independent cohort. In a later analysis, HLA-associated TCR beta chains were found to be more clonally expanded and to have lower generation probabilities than equally common non-associated chains. An earlier analysis of approximately 530 of the donors showed that most TCR beta V segments appeared in productive rearrangements either about 90% or about 30% of the time, which broadly matched IMGT annotations. A further reported finding was that TCR beta sequences accurately predicted the HLA-A and HLA-B alleles for most subjects in the first cohort. When HLA alleles, especially DR and DQ, strongly co-occurred, attributing TCR associations to individual alleles was difficult. Because HLA typing was missing for some donors at each locus, association tests included only the typed subset. Linkage disequilibrium might explain the correlated functional status among segregating V segments, but an unknown experimental factor could not be ruled out. A later analysis associated 16,951 TCR beta sequences with specific HLA alleles at a false discovery rate of 0.05. Because counts were too low, about 17 rarely observed V segments, including chromosome 9 orphons, were excluded from the earlier analysis of fewer than 650 of the donors. For the cohort, immune exposure information was limited to CMV serostatus. A later genetic analysis reported fewer N-insertions in productive TCRs among donors in an Asian-associated ancestry cluster than the roughly 720-donor mean.

The cohort was made up of around 720 healthy bone marrow donors. At the time of sampling, every cohort member was nominally healthy, though immune exposures that went unrecorded were likely present. The donor tested CMV seropositive and was one of the 289 seropositive cohort members. Each donor provided a peripheral blood sample, and peripheral blood mononuclear cells were used for TCR beta sequencing. The Qiagen DNeasy Blood Extraction Kit was used to extract genomic DNA from the blood cell samples. Receptor amplification or capture employed the immunoSEQ multiplex PCR assay. For the multiplex PCR, a mixture combining 60 forward primers for TCR Vbeta segments and 13 reverse primers for TCR Jbeta segments was used. A multiplex PCR assay on genomic DNA amplified the CDR3 region of rearranged TCR beta genes. The amplified TCR beta libraries were sequenced on the Illumina HiSeq System as 87-base-pair reads. Processing in the source paper ran as follows. In a later analysis, roughly 80 million unique TCR beta chains were counted across the roughly 610 repertoires, and some 10 million of these chains were shared by at least two donors. To remove PCR and sequencing errors, raw reads were error-corrected and collapsed into unique sequences using a nearest-neighbor algorithm that merged closely related sequences. V, D and J gene segments were assigned by aligning CDR3 sequences to IMGT reference sequences. Each retained sequence needed at least a six-nucleotide match to both a V gene segment and a J gene segment. A rearrangement counted as productive if the CDR3 had no stop codons and remained in frame with V and J, and every other rearrangement counted as non-productive. Following IMGT convention, CDR3 was defined as the stretch from the second conserved V-encoded cysteine to the conserved J-encoded phenylalanine. The earlier analysis of about 610 of the donors excluded sequences that lacked an unambiguous match to a single V gene segment. An earlier analysis of a few hundred of the donors called V segments functional above 56.7% productive rearrangements and segregating when the between-donor standard deviation exceeded 5%. A statistical classification framework was developed to diagnose cytomegalovirus status using the catalog of TCR beta chain sequences. V and J gene assignment, in a later analysis, came from comparing TCR nucleotide sequences with IMGT/GENE-DB human TR gene sequences. A later analysis assigned CDR3 sequences and most-parsimonious VDJ recombination scenarios with the TCRdist pipeline. A later analysis defined each TCR beta chain by its CDR3 amino acid sequence plus V-gene family, and excluded reads lacking a unique V-gene family. A later analysis removed several hundred highly shared, low-generation-probability nucleotide sequences to deal with suspected cross-contamination and a sequencing artifact. For each public chain, a later analysis derived a clonal expansion index from normalized ranks of inferred template counts within each repertoire. Generation probabilities in a later analysis came from a VDJ recombination model fitted to out-of-frame rearrangements, and those results were checked against IGoR. In a later analysis, hypergeometric tests were used to score TCR-TCR, TCR-HLA and TCR-CMV co-occurrence, with a repertoire-size bias correction applied to TCR pairs. To estimate false discovery rates, a later analysis permuted the HLA or CMV assignments 20 times. In a later analysis, co-occurring TCRs were grouped using DBSCAN, with TCRdist sequence similarity added in when clustering inside HLA-allele-positive subsets. Repertoires with fewer than 30,000 or more than 120,000 public chains, plus five repertoires with anomalous nucleotide sharing, were excluded from co-occurrence clustering. The clones in this table, taken by TCRdb from immuneACCESS, are in-frame only. Not every clone is retained; where verified, under half of the shortfall comes from an unresolved V gene, and the cause of the rest is unknown. The V and J calls and clone size were taken over from that table, and D and trimming were inferred from the DNA. In this sample the table shows about 150,000 clones, about 80% of which occur a single time. Clones ranked in the top ten supply 9.5% to 15% of the sample.

On this clone: The antigen it binds to is not known. It has no much larger one-base neighbor in the sample; base qualities were not kept.

The sequence derives from a young man in good health and CMV-seropositive. Sequencing was carried out using PBMCs.

The CDR3 in this case is CASSLGQGTGELFF. The DNA sequence follows: TGTGCCAGCAGCTTAGGACAGGGTACCGGGGAGCTGTTTTTT. The chain links TRBV5-6 with TRBJ2-2; 8 junctional bases match TRBD1. V is trimmed back by 2 bases and J by 5 bases, and the junction contains 2 bases that no gene match accounts for. Looking up the germline V gene yields CDR1 SGHDT and CDR2 YYEEEE. The CDR3 covers 14 residues, taking in both the cysteine and the phenylalanine. The DNA shown is the 42-base CDR3, in frame from base 1. The variable domain in full, with residues beyond the CDR3 obtained from the reference TRBV5-6 and TRBJ2-2 genes, is DAGVTQSPTHLIKTRGQQVTLRCSPKSGHDTVSWYQQALGQGPQFIFQYYEEEERQRGNFPDRFSGHQFPNYSSELNVNALLLGDSALYLCASSLGQGTGELFFGEGSRLTVL.